The T cell receptor (beta chain) described here comes from a study of CD8 T cells in Susac syndrome. This clonotype showed up just a few times. An input of about 0.45 to 1 ug of RNA was subjected to reverse transcription using random hexamers. MiXCR, run by TCRdb on the immunoSEQ multiplex PCR reads, gives a single entry per CDR3 protein. Here the sample spans 400,000 to 550,000 distinct CDR3 sequences, approximately 85% being singletons. In contrast to the negatively isolated CD8+ and CD4+ T cells, TEMRA cells were FACS-enriched. V was shortened by 4 bases and J by 5 bases, with 14 bases between the two germline ends. The CDR3 has 14 residues. Germline V gives CDR1 PRHDT, CDR2 FYEKMQ (reference sequence).

V is TRBV13 and J is TRBJ2-5; D is possibly TRBD1 (5 bases). This TCR came from a human donor with multiple sclerosis. Sequencing was carried out using CD8+ T cells from PBMCs. CDR3 DNA: TGTGCCAGCAGCTCTGGGGCGGTAGGGGAGACCCAGTACTTC. Protein: CASSSGAVGETQYF.